These T cell receptor beta chains were read from a single sample in a study of T-cell reconstitution after alpha-beta-depleted transplantation in children. TCRdb independently ran MiXCR on the PCR reads; one entry per CDR3 protein. The sample includes under 300,000 distinct CDR3 sequences, 11% of them seen just once. This sample comprised peripheral blood, obtained 180 days after TCRalphabeta/CD19-depleted stem cell transplant. The receptors stem from a male patient aged 2-15 years who had a stem cell transplant for chronic granulomatous disease, so the T cells may come from the graft donor. Both conserved end residues are part of each CDR3. A D gene is named only where the DNA matches it firmly.

j_gene: TRBJ2-2
v_gene: TRBV5-4
d_gene: .
CDR3aa: CASSLRRADTGELFF

j_gene: TRBJ1-2
v_gene: TRBV5-1
d_gene: .
CDR3aa: CASSLGDVSYGYTF

j_gene: TRBJ2-5
v_gene: TRBV28
d_gene: .
CDR3aa: CASSLGQHHQETQYF

j_gene: TRBJ2-7
v_gene: TRBV7-2
d_gene: .
CDR3aa: CASSLGGQAYEQYF

j_gene: TRBJ2-7
v_gene: TRBV2
d_gene: .
CDR3aa: CASSWERIQGRISYEQYF

j_gene: TRBJ2-1
v_gene: TRBV7-3
d_gene: TRBD1
CDR3aa: CASSLRPGGEQFF

j_gene: TRBJ1-2
v_gene: TRBV5-1
d_gene: .
CDR3aa: CASSLVGGRDYGYTF

j_gene: TRBJ1-4
v_gene: TRBV5-1
d_gene: .
CDR3aa: CASSRLQGMNEKLFF

j_gene: TRBJ2-3
v_gene: TRBV7-9
d_gene: TRBD2
CDR3aa: CASSYSGTSGSYTQYF

j_gene: TRBJ2-5
v_gene: TRBV7-2
d_gene: TRBD1
CDR3aa: CASSLGIPGQGAETQYF

j_gene: TRBJ1-5
v_gene: TRBV7-2
d_gene: .
CDR3aa: CASSKPGPRNQPQHF

j_gene: TRBJ1-2
v_gene: TRBV6-1
d_gene: .
CDR3aa: CASSTGSGDGYTF

j_gene: TRBJ1-4
v_gene: TRBV30
d_gene: .
CDR3aa: CAWEWKRGANEKLFF

j_gene: TRBJ1-1
v_gene: TRBV13
d_gene: TRBD1
CDR3aa: CASSLTSGGTEAFF

j_gene: TRBJ2-6
v_gene: TRBV4-3
d_gene: .
CDR3aa: CASSQDGTSGANVLTF

j_gene: TRBJ2-5
v_gene: TRBV4-1
d_gene: TRBD2
CDR3aa: CASSLLPGEGETQYF

j_gene: TRBJ2-1
v_gene: TRBV7-3
d_gene: TRBD1
CDR3aa: CASSTGTGGGNEQFF

j_gene: TRBJ2-5
v_gene: TRBV14
d_gene: TRBD2
CDR3aa: CASSQGGRPTQETQYF

j_gene: TRBJ1-4
v_gene: TRBV11-2
d_gene: .
CDR3aa: CASRRGVSTNEKLFF

j_gene: TRBJ2-5
v_gene: TRBV27
d_gene: .
CDR3aa: CASSWTRQETQYF

j_gene: TRBJ1-2
v_gene: TRBV29-1
d_gene: TRBD1
CDR3aa: CSVEDKRGDRGLYGYGYTF

j_gene: TRBJ2-3
v_gene: TRBV28
d_gene: .
CDR3aa: CASSLPTGWADTQYF

j_gene: TRBJ1-5
v_gene: TRBV5-5
d_gene: .
CDR3aa: CASSLVVVSSNQPQHF

j_gene: TRBJ2-7
v_gene: TRBV11-2
d_gene: TRBD1
CDR3aa: CASSLVDRASYEQYF

j_gene: TRBJ1-5
v_gene: TRBV28
d_gene: .
CDR3aa: CASSLLIPNQPQHF

j_gene: TRBJ1-2
v_gene: TRBV28
d_gene: .
CDR3aa: CASSLRTHGYTF

j_gene: TRBJ2-1
v_gene: TRBV12-3/TRBV12-4
d_gene: .
CDR3aa: CASSFTLNNEQFF

j_gene: TRBJ1-1
v_gene: TRBV10-2
d_gene: TRBD1
CDR3aa: CASTGQYTEAFF

j_gene: TRBJ2-5
v_gene: TRBV3-1
d_gene: TRBD1
CDR3aa: CASSQRTGKETQYF

j_gene: TRBJ2-7
v_gene: TRBV10-3
d_gene: .
CDR3aa: CAISEQGGYEQYF

j_gene: TRBJ2-1
v_gene: TRBV29-1
d_gene: TRBD2
CDR3aa: CSVVPAGELGNEQFF

j_gene: TRBJ2-7
v_gene: TRBV5-5
d_gene: TRBD2
CDR3aa: CASSLVTGLLTYEQYF

j_gene: TRBJ1-1
v_gene: TRBV5-1
d_gene: .
CDR3aa: CASSPGGSTEAFF

j_gene: TRBJ2-5
v_gene: TRBV5-1
d_gene: TRBD2
CDR3aa: CASSYPGLAGETQYF

j_gene: TRBJ2-1
v_gene: TRBV3-1
d_gene: TRBD1
CDR3aa: CASSTHRGLTYNEQFF

j_gene: TRBJ2-5
v_gene: TRBV2
d_gene: TRBD2
CDR3aa: CASSDRLAGEVTQETQYF

j_gene: TRBJ1-1
v_gene: TRBV6-2/TRBV6-3
d_gene: .
CDR3aa: CASKVGLTEAFF

j_gene: TRBJ2-7
v_gene: TRBV10-3
d_gene: TRBD1
CDR3aa: CAISGTGRSYEQYF

j_gene: TRBJ2-7
v_gene: TRBV20-1
d_gene: .
CDR3aa: CSFGASSYEQYF

j_gene: TRBJ2-4
v_gene: TRBV12-3/TRBV12-4
d_gene: .
CDR3aa: CASSLTGVAKNIQYF

j_gene: TRBJ2-4
v_gene: TRBV6-1
d_gene: .
CDR3aa: CASRDLAKNIQYF

j_gene: TRBJ2-3
v_gene: TRBV20-1
d_gene: .
CDR3aa: CSAPTDTQYF

j_gene: TRBJ2-2
v_gene: TRBV5-1
d_gene: .
CDR3aa: CASSLGSSAYTGELFF

j_gene: TRBJ2-7
v_gene: TRBV4-3
d_gene: TRBD2
CDR3aa: CASSQDAGGLPYEQYF

j_gene: TRBJ2-4
v_gene: TRBV7-2
d_gene: .
CDR3aa: CASSYEVGAGGIQYF

j_gene: TRBJ2-1
v_gene: TRBV2
d_gene: TRBD2
CDR3aa: CASIGTSPRSRGEQFF

j_gene: TRBJ1-6
v_gene: TRBV23-1
d_gene: .
CDR3aa: CASQGGSPLHF

j_gene: TRBJ2-7
v_gene: TRBV4-2
d_gene: .
CDR3aa: CASSQDYLYYEQYF

j_gene: TRBJ1-1
v_gene: TRBV20-1
d_gene: .
CDR3aa: CTMGGNTEAFF

j_gene: TRBJ1-2
v_gene: TRBV2
d_gene: .
CDR3aa: CASSLPGVGYGYTF

j_gene: TRBJ1-1
v_gene: TRBV6-5
d_gene: .
CDR3aa: CASSYSFGTTEAFF

j_gene: TRBJ1-5
v_gene: TRBV15
d_gene: .
CDR3aa: CATSRVGGSNQPQHF

j_gene: TRBJ1-6
v_gene: TRBV5-1
d_gene: .
CDR3aa: CASSLGLNSPLHF

j_gene: TRBJ2-7
v_gene: TRBV13
d_gene: .
CDR3aa: CASSWFGGEQYF

j_gene: TRBJ2-7
v_gene: TRBV7-2
d_gene: .
CDR3aa: CASSTRGFSYEQYF

j_gene: TRBJ1-2
v_gene: TRBV19
d_gene: TRBD1
CDR3aa: CASSLRTGTGYGYTF

j_gene: TRBJ2-2
v_gene: TRBV5-5
d_gene: .
CDR3aa: CASIPGTNTGELFF

j_gene: TRBJ2-5
v_gene: TRBV7-9
d_gene: .
CDR3aa: CASSTRAPQETQYF